The 20 T cell receptor beta chains listed next were all sequenced from one sample in a study of human T cells and chemical hapten exposure. TCRdb fed the RACE reads into MiXCR, producing one record per CDR3 protein. The data hold approximately 38,000 distinct CDR3 sequences, with 8% to 11% observed a single time. As to time point: pre-sensitization, week 0. Sample treatment: therapeutic diphenylcyclopropenone sensitization with weekly scalp DPC. Source: whole blood, taken in connection with sensitization to the hapten diphenylcyclopropenone (DPC). The receptors originated from a man aged 25-45 years with alopecia areata. Some clones in this sample may be carry-over from other donors' samples.

This clonotype was counted ten times or more. This chain joins TRBV29-1 and TRBJ1-5; 7 nucleotides line up with TRBD1. The CDR3 covers 13 residues. V gave up 4 bases and J gave up 6 bases; unmatched junction bases: 6. Germline V lookup: CDR1 SQVTM, CDR2 ANQGSEA. CDR3 nucleotides: TGCAGCGTTGGCCGACAGGGAGGTCAGCCCCAGCATTTT. It codes for CSVGRQGGQPQHF.

This clonotype was seen many times. V is TRBV20-1 and J is TRBJ2-5; the D is unclear. The CDR3 sequence is 15 residues long. Trimming cost V 5 bases and J 1 base, with 17 bases left between them. Germline CDR1 and CDR2: DFQATT and SNEGSKA (reference sequence). The CDR3 loop is CSARPHLGGQETQYF. In DNA form, the CDR3 reads TGCAGTGCTCGACCGCACCTTGGCGGCCAAGAGACCCAGTACTTC.

As for this clonotype: The junction and the germline gene differ at one end; a read error may be behind it. The CDR3 region is CSARDRGTLKTEAFF. DNA of the CDR3: TGCAGTGCTAGAGATCGAGGGACTCTGAAGACTGAAGCTTTCTTT. The rearrangement uses TRBV20-1 and TRBJ1-1, with D possibly TRBD1 on 5 matching bases. The CDR3 runs to 15 residues. CDR1 DFQATT and CDR2 SNEGSKA come from the germline V gene (reference sequence).

The chain links TRBV5-1 to TRBJ2-2; 7 nucleotides align to TRBD1. CDR1 and CDR2 (germline): SGHRS, YFSETQ. The V segment lost 7 bases and the J segment 2 bases; nucleotides outside the gene matches: 8. CDR3 size: 15 residues. DNA of the CDR3: TGCGCCAGCGGCAAGACAGGGCCCAACACCGGGGAGCTGTTTTTT. It encodes CASGKTGPNTGELFF.

This clonotype was recorded at least ten times. This chain uses TRBV28 with TRBJ2-2, with 10 bases identical to TRBD1. Germline CDR1 is MDHEN and CDR2 is SYDVKM. The CDR3 length is 16 residues. The V gene end was trimmed by 10 bases and the J gene end by 4 bases; junction bases not matched to a gene: 12. In DNA, the CDR3 is TGTGCCACCCCAAAACCGGGACAGGGGCGCACCGGGGAGCTGTTTTTT. It specifies CATPKPGQGRTGELFF.

This clonotype was seen only once. The chain links TRBV11-2 to TRBJ2-1, with a possible D match to TRBD1 (5 bases). Looked up from germline, CDR1 is SGHAT and CDR2 is FQNNGV. V was trimmed by 1 base and J by 0 bases, leaving 7 bases between them. This CDR3 is built from 15 residues. CDR3 sequence reads: CASSLAGLSYNEQFF. The CDR3 DNA follows: TGTGCCAGCAGCTTAGCAGGGCTCTCCTACAATGAGCAGTTCTTC.

The chain combines TRBV4-3 with TRBJ1-1, with a tentative D call TRBD1 (5 bases). Trimming removed 1 base at V and 6 bases at J, with 12 bases between. The CDR3 contains 14 residues. The V gene's germline CDR1 is LGHNA and CDR2 YSLEER. The DNA of the CDR3 is TGCGCCAGCAGCCAAGGGGGAGGGGTCCCTGAAGCTTTCTTT. Its protein product is CASSQGGGVPEAFF.

In this sample, this clonotype turned up a few times. This rearrangement joins TRBV7-2 to TRBJ2-7; TRBD1 agrees at 9 bases. The length of the CDR3 is 14 residues. V trimming: 5 bases; J trimming: 2 bases; junction bases outside the gene matches: 4. Per germline, CDR1 SGHTA and CDR2 FQGNSA. The DNA of the CDR3 is TGTGCCAGCAGCCAATACAGGGGGCCCTACGAGCAGTACTTC. This translates into CASSQYRGPYEQYF.

The chain joins TRBV7-9 to TRBJ1-1; D perhaps matches TRBD1 (5 bases). Germline lookup yields CDR1 SEHNR and CDR2 FQNEAQ (reference sequence). CDR3 size: 13 residues. The V and J ends lost 8 bases and 2 bases respectively, with 12 bases between them. The CDR3 DNA follows: TGTGCCAGCCAGGGCCAGCCCAACACTGAAGCTTTCTTT. Protein: CASQGQPNTEAFF.

This clonotype has only a few counts. This sequence joins TRBV7-2 and TRBJ2-1; 10 nucleotides agree with TRBD1. The CDR3 extends over 16 amino acids. Germline V gene lookup returns CDR1 SGHTA and CDR2 FQGNSA. V lost 2 bases, J lost 1 base, and 2 bases stayed unmatched. The CDR3 region has the DNA TGTGCCAGCAGCTTAAGGGGACAGGGGTCCTACAATGAGCAGTTCTTC. It translates to CASSLRGQGSYNEQFF.

This clonotype was recorded many times. Here the CDR3 reads CASSLEGQINTEAFF. Written as DNA, the CDR3 is TGCGCCAGCAGCTTGGAGGGCCAAATTAACACTGAAGCTTTCTTT. This rearrangement joins TRBV5-1 to TRBJ1-1; D unresolved. CDR1 is SGHRS and CDR2 is YFSETQ in the germline V gene. The CDR3 is 15 amino acids. Trimming cost V 0 bases and J 2 bases, with 11 bases left between them.

The sample holds many counts of this clonotype. This sequence joins TRBV27 and TRBJ1-3; the D gene is possibly TRBD1 (5 bases). The CDR3 contains 17 residues. V lost 5 bases and J lost 0, with 17 bases in between. CDR1 is MNHEY, CDR2 SMNVEV, per germline (reference sequence). The CDR3 coding sequence is TGTGCCAGCAGTCCCTCAGGGAAACTTCTCTCTGGAAACACCATATATTTT. Amino acids: CASSPSGKLLSGNTIYF.

The chain has TRBV14 and TRBJ2-2; D ambiguous. Germline V gene sequence: CDR1 SGHDN, CDR2 FVKESK. Trimming took 0 bases from V and 6 from J, leaving 14 bases between them. This CDR3 contains 16 residues. This chain's CDR3 is CASSQDLVPTPGELFF. CDR3 sequence (DNA): TGTGCCAGCAGCCAAGATCTAGTCCCCACCCCCGGGGAGCTGTTTTTT.

The rearrangement uses TRBV9 and TRBJ1-6; D gene unclear. Deletions cut 4 bases from V and 5 bases from J, with 7 bases between. Germline V gene sequence: CDR1 SGDLS, CDR2 YYNGEE. The CDR3 totals 13 residues. CDR3 amino acids: CASSPWDNSPLHF. Written as DNA, the CDR3 is TGTGCCAGCAGCCCCTGGGATAATTCACCCCTCCACTTT.

For this clonotype: This may be a read error, as it is one base from a much larger clone. V gene TRBV11-2 combines with J gene TRBJ2-3, with TRBD2 matching over 9 bases. The CDR3 totals 16 residues. Germline assignment: CDR1 SGHAT and CDR2 FQNNGV. DNA of the CDR3: TGTGTCAGCAGCTTGGCGGGGGGGAACCTAGGTGATACGCAGTATTTT. Translated, it gives CVSSLAGGNLGDTQYF.

At least ten counts were recorded for this clonotype. The chain employs TRBV6-5 and TRBJ1-2; 7 positions agree with TRBD1. V gave up 6 bases and J gave up 2 bases; unmatched junction bases: 9. CDR1 and CDR2 (germline): MNHEY, SVGAGI. The CDR3 has 15 amino acids. Here the CDR3 reads CASRTTGAPNYGYTF. DNA of the CDR3: TGTGCCAGCAGGACCACAGGGGCTCCCAACTATGGCTACACCTTC.

This clonotype has ten or more counts. The chain recombines TRBV11-2 with TRBJ2-7; 8 positions match TRBD2. Germline CDR1 SGHAT, CDR2 FQNNGV. The CDR3 is 14 amino acids. J gave up 3 bases and V 2 bases, and 3 bases lay outside the gene matches. As DNA, the CDR3 is TGTGCCAGCAGCTTATTAAGCGGGGGCTACGAGCAGTACTTC. Translation gives CASSLLSGGYEQYF. The variable domain in full, completed from reference TRBV11-2 and TRBJ2-7, reads EAGVAQSPRYKIIEKRQSVAFWCNPISGHATLYWYQQILGQGPKLLIQFQNNGVVDDSQLPKDRFSAERLKGVDSTLKIQPAKLEDSAVYLCASSLLSGGYEQYFGPGTRLTVT.

CDR3 loop: CASSYSRAYEQYV. For the CDR3, the DNA is TGTGCCAGCAGTTACTCTCGGGCCTACGAGCAGTACGTC. This chain links TRBV6-6 with TRBJ2-7; no definite D call. CDR1 and CDR2 from the germline V gene are MNHNY and SVGAGI (reference sequence). The CDR3 length is 13 residues. V lost 0 bases, J lost 2 bases, and 5 bases lay in between.

In this sample, this clonotype turned up many times. V usage is TRBV11-2 and J usage is TRBJ2-3; 12 nucleotides agree with TRBD2. CDR1 SGHAT and CDR2 FQNNGV come from the germline V gene. This CDR3 comprises 19 residues. V shed 1 base and J 3 bases; nucleotides not matched to a gene: 11. CDR3 protein: CASSLGTPGLAGMTDTQYF. The CDR3 DNA reads as TGTGCCAGCAGCTTAGGAACCCCTGGACTAGCGGGAATGACAGATACGCAGTATTTT.

A remark on this clonotype: This clone may be a read error of a much larger clone one base away. The V call is TRBV6-5, the J call TRBJ2-3, with 7 bases identical to TRBD2. This CDR3 has 15 residues. CDR1 MNHEY and CDR2 SVGAGI come from the germline V gene. The CDR3: CASSYLVGGRDSQYF. The CDR3 DNA is TGTGCCAGCAGTTACTTAGTGGGAGGGAGAGATTCGCAGTATTTT.